This T cell receptor (beta chain) comes out of a study of blood T cells in healthy people across ages. Then a second PCR, running roughly 7 to 11 cycles, was carried out with a sample-barcoded 5' primer and a J-beta primer mix. Tagging of each cDNA molecule was performed by a template-switch adaptor with 12 random nucleotides. TCRdb recomputed calls from the 5' RACE reads with MiXCR, one row per CDR3 protein. The data contain 630,000 or so distinct CDR3 sequences, under 30% of them singletons. Whole-study results and caveats: Without sorted subsets, naive and antigen-experienced compartments could not be conclusively compared. With age, beta diversity per million T cells declined roughly linearly, significantly by about 37. Compared with aged donors, long-lived donors showed fewer expanded clones, suggesting selection.

With regard to this clonotype: The antigen is not known.

Germline CDR1 SEHNR, CDR2 FQNEAQ (reference sequence). The CDR3 is 15 amino acids. The V end lost 2 bases, the J end lost 2 bases, and 10 bases lay between the germline ends. This rearrangement joins TRBV7-9 to TRBJ2-4; maybe TRBD2 (5 bases). The source is a woman aged 80 or over in good health. What was sequenced was blood. The CDR3 here is CASSLWGVTKNIQYF. CDR3 bases: TGTGCCAGCAGCTTATGGGGAGTAACCAAAAACATTCAGTACTTC.